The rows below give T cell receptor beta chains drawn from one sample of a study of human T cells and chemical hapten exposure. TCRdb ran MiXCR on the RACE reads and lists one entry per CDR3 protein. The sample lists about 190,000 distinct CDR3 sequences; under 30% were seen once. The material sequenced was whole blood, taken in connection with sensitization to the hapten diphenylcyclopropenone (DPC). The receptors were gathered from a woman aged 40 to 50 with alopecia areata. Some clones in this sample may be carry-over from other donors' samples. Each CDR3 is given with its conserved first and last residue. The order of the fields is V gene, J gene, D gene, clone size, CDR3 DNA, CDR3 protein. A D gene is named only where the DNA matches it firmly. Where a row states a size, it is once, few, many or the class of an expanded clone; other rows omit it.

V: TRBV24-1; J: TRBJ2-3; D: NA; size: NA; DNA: TGTGCCACCAGTGATGGACAATACACAGATACGCAGTATTTT; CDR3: CATSDGQYTDTQYF
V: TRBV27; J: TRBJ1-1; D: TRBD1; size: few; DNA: TGTGCCAGCAGATCCCGACAGGGAAGACTGAACACTGAAGCTTTCTTT; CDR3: CASRSRQGRLNTEAFF
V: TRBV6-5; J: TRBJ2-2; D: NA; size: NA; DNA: TGTGCCAGCAAAGGGACTGCGAACACCGGGGAGCTGTTTTTT; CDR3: CASKGTANTGELFF
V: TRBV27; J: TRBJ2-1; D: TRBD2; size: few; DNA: TGTGCCAGCAGTAGCCCGGGACTAGCGGGAGGCGTTGAGCAGTTCTTC; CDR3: CASSSPGLAGGVEQFF
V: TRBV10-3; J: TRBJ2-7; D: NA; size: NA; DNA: TGTGCCATCATGGCGGGGGCATCCGCCTACGAGCAGTACTTC; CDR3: CAIMAGASAYEQYF
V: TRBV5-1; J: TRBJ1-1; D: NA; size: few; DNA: TGCGCCAGCAGTGGGGGAATGTACACTGAAGCTTTCTTT; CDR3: CASSGGMYTEAFF
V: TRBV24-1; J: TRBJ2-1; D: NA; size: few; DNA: TGTGCCACCAGTGATGCCGGGACAATCAATGAGCAGTTCTTC; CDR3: CATSDAGTINEQFF
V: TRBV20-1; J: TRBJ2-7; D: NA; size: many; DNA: TGCAGTGCCATGGGCAGCCCTACCTACGAGCAGTACTTC; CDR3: CSAMGSPTYEQYF
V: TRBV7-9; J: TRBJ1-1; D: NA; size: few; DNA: TGTGCCAGCAGCCCCGACGAGGATCCCCCCCAACGGGATGAAGCTTTCTTT; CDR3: CASSPDEDPPQRDEAFF
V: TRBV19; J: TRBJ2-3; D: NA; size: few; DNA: TGTGCCACCATGGAGACAGAAAGCACAGATACGCAGTATTTT; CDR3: CATMETESTDTQYF
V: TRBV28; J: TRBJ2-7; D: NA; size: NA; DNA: TGTGCCAGCAGCCCGGTTACCCCCGTTGGGTACGAGCAGTACTTC; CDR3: CASSPVTPVGYEQYF
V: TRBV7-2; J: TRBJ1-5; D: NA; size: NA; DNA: TGTGCCAGCAGCCCGACATGGGGGATGCATCAGCCCCAGCATTTT; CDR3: CASSPTWGMHQPQHF
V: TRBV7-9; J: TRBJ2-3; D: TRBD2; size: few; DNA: TGTGCCAGCAGCTTCCCAGCGGGAGGTGTCGATACGCAGTATTTT; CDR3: CASSFPAGGVDTQYF
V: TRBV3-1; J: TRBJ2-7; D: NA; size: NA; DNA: TGTGCCAGCAGCCAAGAACAGTACGAGCAGTACTTC; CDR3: CASSQEQYEQYF
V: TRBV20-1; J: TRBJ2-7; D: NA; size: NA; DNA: TGCAGTGCTGTATCGGGATCCCTGTACGAGCAGTACTTC; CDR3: CSAVSGSLYEQYF
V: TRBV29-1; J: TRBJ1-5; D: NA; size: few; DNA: TGCAGCGTTTTGTCTCCTACTTTCAATCAGCCCCAGCATTTT; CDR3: CSVLSPTFNQPQHF
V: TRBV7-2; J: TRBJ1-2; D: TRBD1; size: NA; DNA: TGTGCCAGCAGCTTAACGTCGACAGGGGGCCCTCCTGGCTACACCTTC; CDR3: CASSLTSTGGPPGYTF
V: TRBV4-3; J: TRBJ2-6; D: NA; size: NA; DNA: TGCGCCAGCAGCCAAGATCTAGGGCGGGCGGGGGCCAACGTCCTGACTTTC; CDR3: CASSQDLGRAGANVLTF
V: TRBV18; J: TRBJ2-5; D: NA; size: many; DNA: TGTGCCAGCTCCCATCTCGGACAGTCAGGTCAAGAGACCCAGTACTTC; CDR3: CASSHLGQSGQETQYF
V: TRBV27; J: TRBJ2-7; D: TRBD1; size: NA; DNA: TGTGCCAGCAGCCGCTCTCAGGGGGTCTACGAGCAGTACTTC; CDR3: CASSRSQGVYEQYF
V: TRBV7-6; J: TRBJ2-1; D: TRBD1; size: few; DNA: TGTGCCAGCAGCTTGGCAAATCAGGGGGCCGATGAGCAGTTCTTC; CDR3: CASSLANQGADEQFF
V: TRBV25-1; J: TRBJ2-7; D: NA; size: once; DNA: TGTGCCAGCAGTGGATCGGGACAACGCTACGAGCAGTACTTC; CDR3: CASSGSGQRYEQYF
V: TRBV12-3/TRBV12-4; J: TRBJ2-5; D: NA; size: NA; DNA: TGTGCCAGCAGTTCCACACAGGGCCAAGAGACCCAGTACTTC; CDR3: CASSSTQGQETQYF
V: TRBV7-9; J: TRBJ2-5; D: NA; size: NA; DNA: TGTGCCAGCAGCTTTTCAACCCAGCCAGCTCCCGTGGGGGTAGGAGAGACCCAGTACTTC; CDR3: CASSFSTQPAPVGVGETQYF
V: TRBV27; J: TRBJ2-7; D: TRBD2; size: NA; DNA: TGTGCCAGCAGTTTATCAGGGGGTAGAGGACTAGCGGGTAACTACGAGCAGTACTTC; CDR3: CASSLSGGRGLAGNYEQYF
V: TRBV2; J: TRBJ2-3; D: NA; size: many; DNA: TGTGCCAGCAGTGCTAGCACAGATACGCAGTATTTT; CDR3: CASSASTDTQYF
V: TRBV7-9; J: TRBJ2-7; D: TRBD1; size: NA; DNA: TGTGCCAGCAGTCCCGGGACAGGCCTTCGCGAGCAGTACTTC; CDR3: CASSPGTGLREQYF
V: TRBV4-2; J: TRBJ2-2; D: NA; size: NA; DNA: TGTGCCAGCAGCTCTTTCCCGGGACCCCTGAACACCGGGGAGCTGTTTTTT; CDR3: CASSSFPGPLNTGELFF
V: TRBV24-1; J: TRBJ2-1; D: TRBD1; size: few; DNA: TGTGCCACCAGACAGGACAGGGTGAATGAGCAGTTCTTC; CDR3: CATRQDRVNEQFF
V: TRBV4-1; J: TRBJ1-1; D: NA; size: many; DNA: TGCGCCAGCAGCCAAGCAGTCGGAGATTTTAACACTGAAGCTTTCTTT; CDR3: CASSQAVGDFNTEAFF
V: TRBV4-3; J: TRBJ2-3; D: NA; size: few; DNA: TGCGCCAGCAGCCGAGGGGTTCGTGGGACCTTGGGTACGCAGTATTTT; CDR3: CASSRGVRGTLGTQYF
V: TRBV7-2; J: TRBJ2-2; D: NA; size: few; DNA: TGTGCCAGCAGCCGCGGGACAAGTGCCGGGGAGCTGTTTTTT; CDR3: CASSRGTSAGELFF
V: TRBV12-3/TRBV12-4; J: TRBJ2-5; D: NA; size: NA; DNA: TGTGCCAGCAGTTTAGAAAGACGGTACCAAGAGACCCAGTACTTC; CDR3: CASSLERRYQETQYF
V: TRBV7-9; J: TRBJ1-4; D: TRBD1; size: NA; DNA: TGTGCCAGCAGCTTAGGTGGACAGGTCAATGAAAAACTGTTTTTT; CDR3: CASSLGGQVNEKLFF
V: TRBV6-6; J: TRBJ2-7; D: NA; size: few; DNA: TGTGCCAGCAGAGGACAGCGATGGGTCTCGGGCGAGCAGTACTTC; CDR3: CASRGQRWVSGEQYF
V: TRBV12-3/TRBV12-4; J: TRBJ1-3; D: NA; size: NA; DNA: TGTGCCAGCAGTTCCCAGGTGAACACCATATATTTT; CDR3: CASSSQVNTIYF
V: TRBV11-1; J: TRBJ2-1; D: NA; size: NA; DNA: TGTGCCAGCAGCACCACTAGCAATGAGCAGTTCTTC; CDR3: CASSTTSNEQFF
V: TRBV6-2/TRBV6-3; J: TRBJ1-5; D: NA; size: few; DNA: TGTGCCAGCTCACGGACCCAGAGCAATCAGCCCCAGCATTTT; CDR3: CASSRTQSNQPQHF
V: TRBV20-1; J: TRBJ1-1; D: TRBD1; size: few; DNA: TGCAGTGCAACGGACCGACAGGGGATGAACACTGAAGCTTTCTTT; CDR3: CSATDRQGMNTEAFF
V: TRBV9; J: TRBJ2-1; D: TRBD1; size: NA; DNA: TGTGCCAGCAGCGTTTTCGGGACAGCTTACAATGAGCAGTTCTTC; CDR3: CASSVFGTAYNEQFF
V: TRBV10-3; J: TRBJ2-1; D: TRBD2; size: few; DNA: TGTGCCATCAGTGAGTCTAGCGGGAGCTCCTACAATGAGCAGTTCTTC; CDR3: CAISESSGSSYNEQFF
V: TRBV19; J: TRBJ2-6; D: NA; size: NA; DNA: TGTGCCAGTAGTATTCAACAGGGCTCTGGGGCCAACGTCCTGACTTTC; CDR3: CASSIQQGSGANVLTF
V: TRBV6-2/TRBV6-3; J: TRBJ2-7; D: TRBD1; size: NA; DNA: TGTGCCAGCAGAGCCAGACCCGGGACAGGGTTCTACGAGCAGTACTTC; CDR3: CASRARPGTGFYEQYF
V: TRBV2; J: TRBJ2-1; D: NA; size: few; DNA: TGTGCCAGCAGTGAAGACGGCCCATCGGAGCAGTTCTTC; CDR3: CASSEDGPSEQFF
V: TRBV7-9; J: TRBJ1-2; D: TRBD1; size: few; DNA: TGTGCCAGCAGCCCTTCCGGGACAGGGAGGACCTATGGCTACACCTTC; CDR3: CASSPSGTGRTYGYTF
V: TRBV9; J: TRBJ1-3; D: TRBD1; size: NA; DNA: TGTGCCAGCAGCGCGATGGGACAGGGAAGCGGAAACACCATATATTTT; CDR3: CASSAMGQGSGNTIYF
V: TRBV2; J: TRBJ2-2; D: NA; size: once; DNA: TGTGCCAGCAGTGGAAAACCGCCGAACACCGGGGAGCTGTTTTTT; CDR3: CASSGKPPNTGELFF
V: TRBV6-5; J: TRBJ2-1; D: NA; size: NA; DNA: TGTGCCAGCAGTAGAAGCGGGTACAATGAGCAGTTCTTC; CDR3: CASSRSGYNEQFF
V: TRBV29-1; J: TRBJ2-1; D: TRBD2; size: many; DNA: TGCAGCGTACGGGAGGTCACCGATGAGCAGTTCTTC; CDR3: CSVREVTDEQFF
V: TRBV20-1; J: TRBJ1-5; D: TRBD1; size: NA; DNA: TGCAGTGCTAGAGTGGTCGGGACAGGGGGCCATCAGCCCCAGCATTTT; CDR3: CSARVVGTGGHQPQHF
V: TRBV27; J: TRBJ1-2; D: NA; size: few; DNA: TGTGCCAGCAGTTTATCTGGGGGCGGCTACACCTTC; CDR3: CASSLSGGGYTF